A selection of T cell receptor beta chains follows, all from one sample in a study of blood T cells in healthy people across ages. TCRdb ran MiXCR on the 5' RACE reads and lists one entry per CDR3 protein. The data contain about 1.1 million distinct CDR3 sequences, more than 30% of them singletons. Source material: blood. These receptors were obtained from a man between 18 and 35 years old in good health. The CDR3 runs from the conserved cysteine through the conserved F or W. The order of the fields is V gene, J gene, D gene, clone size, CDR3 DNA, CDR3 protein. D genes are given only for firm matches. Size values are once, few and many counts, or a class for expanded clones, and some rows have none.

TRBV30	TRBJ1-2	.	.	TGTGCCGGGCGCAAGGGGGTTACAGACTACACCTTC	CAGRKGVTDYTF
TRBV11-1	TRBJ1-6	.	.	TGTGCCAGCACCATGGGAGGTGGGCGAAATTCACCCCTCCACTTT	CASTMGGGRNSPLHF
TRBV3-1	TRBJ2-1	TRBD1	.	TGTGCCAGCAGCCCGGGGACAGGGCTTTCCTACGAGCAGTTCTTC	CASSPGTGLSYEQFF
TRBV6-5	TRBJ1-6	.	once	TGTGCCAGCAGTTACAGGGCGGTTAGCTCCTATAATTCGCCCCTCCACTTT	CASSYRAVSSYNSPLHF
TRBV7-9	TRBJ1-2	.	.	TGTGCCAGCAACAAGGAGGCAGCTAACTATGGCTACACCTTC	CASNKEAANYGYTF
TRBV4-1	TRBJ2-1	TRBD2	few	TGCGCCAGCAGCCGAGGTTTTAGCGGGGTCCTCGTGGATGAGCAGTTCTTC	CASSRGFSGVLVDEQFF
TRBV7-2	TRBJ1-1	.	once	TGTGCCGGCAGCCCCGCGACAGGCATGAACACTGAAGCTTTCTTT	CAGSPATGMNTEAFF
TRBV20-1	TRBJ1-5	TRBD1	.	TGCAGTGCTAGAGGGACAGGGAATAATCAGCCCCAGCATTTT	CSARGTGNNQPQHF
TRBV3-1	TRBJ2-5	TRBD2	.	TGTGCCAGCAGCCATCCTAGCGGGGGACAAGAGACCCAGTACTTC	CASSHPSGGQETQYF
TRBV20-1	TRBJ2-7	.	few	TGCAGTGGGCCCCCACAGACAGCGACCTACGAGCAGTACTTC	CSGPPQTATYEQYF